Sequencing of this T cell receptor beta chain was carried out in a study of blood T cell repertoires in COVID-19. Across the study: T cells, B-cell-depleted T cells, or PBMCs provided the cDNA or gDNA that served as material.

Seattle patient enrollment occurred during active infection, with longitudinal follow-up thereafter. Under the authors' procedure: How many nucleated cells were present was estimated from reference gene primer amplification. Data came from immunoSEQ multiplex PCR; TCRdb stores just in-frame clones and leaves some out. V, J and clone size were drawn from that table, and D and trimming were deduced from the DNA. The table lists under 150,000 clones, more than 75% of them singletons. This TCR derives from a man between 60 and 70 years old with COVID-19, enrolled during active disease. The sample taken for sequencing was peripheral blood.

The CDR3 spells CASSLNYNEQFF. CDR3 nucleotide sequence: TGTGCCAGCAGCCTTAACTACAATGAGCAGTTCTTC. The rearrangement uses TRBV27 and TRBJ2-1; D is uncertain. Germline CDR1 is MNHEY and CDR2 is SMNVEV (reference sequence). V was pared by 6 bases and J by 3 bases, with 6 bases between. This CDR3 spans 12 amino acids.